This TCR beta chain was sequenced in a study of cytomegalovirus exposure and HLA in healthy donors. Study-wide points: According to the study, 160 or so TCR beta chains were cytomegalovirus-associated. A later analysis linked a missense DCLRE1C variant to TCR beta V- and J-gene trimming. It emerged from a later analysis that several of the most significant clusters appeared to be linked to common viral pathogens.

Unrecorded immune exposures were likely, despite nominal health at sampling. As concerns this clone: Its antigen remains unidentified.

With 60 Vbeta and 13 Jbeta primers, the PCR was carried out. Sequencing used immunoSEQ multiplex PCR; TCRdb keeps in-frame clones, though not all of them. The data show around 200,000 clones, about 80% seen once. Sequences were obtained from PBMCs. This TCR derives from a woman aged 25-40 years in good health and CMV-seropositive.

CDR3 protein: CASSPRFTNTEAFF. Here the CDR3 DNA reads TGTGCCAGTAGTCCGAGATTCACGAACACTGAAGCTTTCTTT. The chain has TRBV19 and TRBJ1-1, with D hard to call. Trimming pared 5 bases from V and 1 base from J, leaving 11 bases between. The CDR3 runs 14 residues. The V gene's germline CDR1 is LNHDA and CDR2 SQIVND (reference sequence).